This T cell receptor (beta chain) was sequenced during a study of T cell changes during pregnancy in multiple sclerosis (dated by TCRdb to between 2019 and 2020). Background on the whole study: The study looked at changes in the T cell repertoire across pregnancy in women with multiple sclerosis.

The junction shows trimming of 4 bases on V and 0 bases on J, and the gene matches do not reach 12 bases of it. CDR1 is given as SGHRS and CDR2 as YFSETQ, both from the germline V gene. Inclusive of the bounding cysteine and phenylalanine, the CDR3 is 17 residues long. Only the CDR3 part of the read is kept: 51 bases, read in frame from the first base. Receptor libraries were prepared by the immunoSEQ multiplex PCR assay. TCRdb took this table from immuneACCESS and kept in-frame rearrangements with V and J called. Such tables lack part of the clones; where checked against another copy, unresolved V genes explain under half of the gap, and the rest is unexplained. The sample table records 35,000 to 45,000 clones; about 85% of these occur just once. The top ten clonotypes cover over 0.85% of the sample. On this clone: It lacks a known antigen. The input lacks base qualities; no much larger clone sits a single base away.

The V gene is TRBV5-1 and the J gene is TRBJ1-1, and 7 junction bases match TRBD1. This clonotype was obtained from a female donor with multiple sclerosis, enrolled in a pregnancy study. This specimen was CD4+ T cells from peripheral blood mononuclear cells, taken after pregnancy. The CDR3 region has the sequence CASSPDRATTMNTEAFF. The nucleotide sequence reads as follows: TGCGCCAGCAGCCCTGACAGGGCTACCACAATGAACACTGAAGCTTTCTTT.